This passage covers 3 T cell receptor beta chains from one sample sequenced in a study of cytomegalovirus exposure and HLA in healthy donors. PCR involved 60 Vbeta and 13 Jbeta primers. The data were produced by immunoSEQ multiplex PCR, yet TCRdb's version contains in-frame clones alone and is incomplete. The sample consists of 130,000 to 150,000 clones, roughly 65% of them appearing once. Source material: PBMCs. The source of these receptors is a man between 60 and 70 years old in good health and CMV-seronegative.

The chain is built from TRBV29-1 and TRBJ1-1, with TRBD1 identical over 7 bases. Germline V CDR1 and CDR2: SQVTM, ANQGSEA. V shed 0 bases, J shed 5 bases, and the junction held 9 bases outside the gene matches. The CDR3 has 15 residues. In DNA, the CDR3 is TGCAGCGTTGAAGAGGGGGCAGGGGGGTCTACTGAAGCTTTCTTT. Translation gives CSVEEGAGGSTEAFF.

The chain couples TRBV28 to TRBJ1-1; D possibly corresponds to TRBD1 (5 bases). From germline, CDR1 is MDHEN and CDR2 SYDVKM. Trimming cost V 5 bases and J 0 bases, with 16 bases left between them. This CDR3 contains 16 residues. In DNA, the CDR3 is TGTGCCAGCAGTGAACCGGGACTTCCGTTGAACACTGAAGCTTTCTTT. Its protein is CASSEPGLPLNTEAFF.

The genes are TRBV6-6 and TRBJ1-5; no clear D gene. The germline V gene encodes CDR1 MNHNY and CDR2 SVGAGI (reference sequence). This CDR3 comprises 15 residues. Deletions cut 2 bases from V and 1 base from J, with 9 bases between. The CDR3 here is CASSYAATSNQPQHF. The CDR3 nucleotides read TGTGCCAGCAGTTACGCGGCTACGAGCAATCAGCCCCAGCATTTT.